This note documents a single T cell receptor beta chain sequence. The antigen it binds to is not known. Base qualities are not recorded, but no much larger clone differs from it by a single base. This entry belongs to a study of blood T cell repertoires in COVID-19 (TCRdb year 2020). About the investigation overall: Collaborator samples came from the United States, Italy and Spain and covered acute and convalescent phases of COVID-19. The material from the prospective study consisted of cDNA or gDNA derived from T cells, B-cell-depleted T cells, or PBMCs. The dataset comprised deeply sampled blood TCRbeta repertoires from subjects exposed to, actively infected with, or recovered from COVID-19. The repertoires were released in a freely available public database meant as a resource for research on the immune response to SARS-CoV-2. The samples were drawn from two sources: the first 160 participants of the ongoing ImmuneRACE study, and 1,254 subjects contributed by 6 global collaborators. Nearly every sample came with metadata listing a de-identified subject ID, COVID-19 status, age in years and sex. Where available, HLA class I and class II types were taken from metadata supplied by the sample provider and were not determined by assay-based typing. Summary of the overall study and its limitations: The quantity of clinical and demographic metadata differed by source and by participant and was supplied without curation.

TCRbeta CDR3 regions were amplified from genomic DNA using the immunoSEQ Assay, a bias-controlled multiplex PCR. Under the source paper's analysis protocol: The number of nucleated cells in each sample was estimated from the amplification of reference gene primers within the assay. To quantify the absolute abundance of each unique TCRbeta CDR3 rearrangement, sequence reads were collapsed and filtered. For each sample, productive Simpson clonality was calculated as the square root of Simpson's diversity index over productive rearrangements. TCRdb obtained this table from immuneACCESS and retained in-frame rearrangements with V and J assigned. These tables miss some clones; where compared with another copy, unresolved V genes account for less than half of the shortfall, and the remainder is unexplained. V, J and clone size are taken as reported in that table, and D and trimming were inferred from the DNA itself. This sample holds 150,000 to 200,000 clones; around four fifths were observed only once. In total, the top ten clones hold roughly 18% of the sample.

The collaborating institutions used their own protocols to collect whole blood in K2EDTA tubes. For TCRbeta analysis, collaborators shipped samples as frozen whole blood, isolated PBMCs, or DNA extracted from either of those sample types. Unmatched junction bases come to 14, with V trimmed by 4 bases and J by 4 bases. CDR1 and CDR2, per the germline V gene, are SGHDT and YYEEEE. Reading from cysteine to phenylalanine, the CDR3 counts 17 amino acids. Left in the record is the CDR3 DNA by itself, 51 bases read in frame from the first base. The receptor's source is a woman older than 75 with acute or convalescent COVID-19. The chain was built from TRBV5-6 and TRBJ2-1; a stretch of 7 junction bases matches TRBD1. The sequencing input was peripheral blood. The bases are TGTGCCAGCAGCCAAGAGATCCGGGACAGAGATTACAATGAGCAGTTCTTC. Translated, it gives CASSQEIRDRDYNEQFF.